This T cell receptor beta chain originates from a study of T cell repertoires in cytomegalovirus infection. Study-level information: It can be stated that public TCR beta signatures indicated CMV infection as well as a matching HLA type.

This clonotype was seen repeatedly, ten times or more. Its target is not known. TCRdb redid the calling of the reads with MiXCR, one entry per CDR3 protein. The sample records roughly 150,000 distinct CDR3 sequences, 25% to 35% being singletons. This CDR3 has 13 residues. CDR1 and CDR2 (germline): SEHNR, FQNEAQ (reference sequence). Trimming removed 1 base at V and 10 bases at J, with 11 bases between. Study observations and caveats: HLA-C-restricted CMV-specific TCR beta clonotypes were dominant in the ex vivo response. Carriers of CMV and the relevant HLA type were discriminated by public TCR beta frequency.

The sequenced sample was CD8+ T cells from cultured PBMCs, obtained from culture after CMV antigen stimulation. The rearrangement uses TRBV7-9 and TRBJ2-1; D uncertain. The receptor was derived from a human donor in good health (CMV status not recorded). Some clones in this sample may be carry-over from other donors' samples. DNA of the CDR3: TGTGCCAGCAGCTTAGTTCCGCTTCCCGAGCAGTTCTTC. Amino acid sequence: CASSLVPLPEQFF.